This entry concerns a single TCR beta chain. The antigen is unknown. This entry is derived from a study of T cell responses to AZD1222 COVID-19 vaccine. The study's findings and limits: Dominant CD4 TCR responses targeted spike regions 160-218 and 743-854. Baseline seropositives among AZD1222 recipients totaled only 5 to 7.

Measured with immunoSEQ multiplex PCR; TCRdb has only the in-frame clones, and not every one. The sample lists some 150,000 clones; 65% to 90% were seen once. Sequenced material: peripheral blood, taken 28 days after the second dose of the MenACWY control vaccine. The clonotype was recovered from an adult who received the MenACWY meningococcal vaccine as a control.

CDR3 residues: CASKLGRNTEAFF. The CDR3 bases are TGTGCCAGTAAATTAGGGAGGAACACTGAAGCTTTCTTT. This sequence joins TRBV19 and TRBJ1-1; D is unclear. Looked up from germline, CDR1 is LNHDA and CDR2 is SQIVND (reference sequence). This CDR3 has 13 residues. V was trimmed by 7 bases and J by 1 base, leaving 10 bases between them.